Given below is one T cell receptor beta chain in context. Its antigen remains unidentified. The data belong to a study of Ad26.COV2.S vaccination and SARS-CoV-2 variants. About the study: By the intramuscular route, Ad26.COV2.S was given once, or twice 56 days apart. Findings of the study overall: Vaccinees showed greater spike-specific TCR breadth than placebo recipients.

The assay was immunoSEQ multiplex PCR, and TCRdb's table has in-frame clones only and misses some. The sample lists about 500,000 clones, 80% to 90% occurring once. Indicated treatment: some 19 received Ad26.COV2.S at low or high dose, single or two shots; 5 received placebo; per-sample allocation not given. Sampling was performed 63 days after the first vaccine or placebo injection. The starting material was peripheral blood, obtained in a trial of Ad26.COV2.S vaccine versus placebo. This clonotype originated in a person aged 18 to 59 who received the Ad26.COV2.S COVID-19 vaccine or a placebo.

In DNA, the CDR3 is TGTGCCAGTAGTATAGGGAACACCGGGGAGCTGTTTTTT. Amino acid sequence: CASSIGNTGELFF. The chain uses TRBV19 and TRBJ2-2; D gene ambiguous. V dropped 1 base and J dropped 1 base, with 1 base sitting between them. The CDR3 extends over 13 amino acids. The germline V gene encodes CDR1 LNHDA and CDR2 SQIVND (reference sequence).